This T cell receptor (beta chain) was obtained from a study of cytomegalovirus exposure and HLA in healthy donors. Whole-study results and caveats: TCR beta sequences reportedly predicted most subjects' HLA-A and HLA-B alleles accurately. According to a later analysis, donors in an Asian-associated ancestry cluster reportedly had fewer N-insertions than the approximately 620-donor mean. The authors later linked a missense DCLRE1C variant to TCR beta V- and J-gene trimming. Reports indicated that the classifier achieved high specificity and sensitivity in diagnosing cytomegalovirus status.

The table lists this clone with a count of one. Its antigen is as yet unknown. CDR1 and CDR2 (germline): MNHEY, SVGAGI. With V trimmed by 0 bases and J by 7 bases, 4 bases remained unmatched. The CDR3 has 15 residues. The PCR employed 60 Vbeta primers together with 13 Jbeta primers. Assay used: immunoSEQ multiplex PCR; TCRdb lists only in-frame clones, some missing. The table has some 110,000 clones, about four fifths seen once. The chain combines TRBV6-5 with TRBJ1-5; TRBD1 aligns across 9 bases. This TCR came from a man in his forties or fifties in good health and CMV-seronegative. Material: PBMCs. The CDR3 DNA is TGTGCCAGCAGTTACTCCGGACAGGGGCACCAGCCCCAGCATTTT. Its protein product is CASSYSGQGHQPQHF.